This T cell receptor (beta chain) was identified in a study of identical twins. Using its own MiXCR run on the 5' RACE reads, TCRdb lists one record per CDR3 protein. The table includes 470,000 or so distinct CDR3 sequences, about 24% detected once. Germline V gene data show CDR1 as MNHNS and CDR2 as SASEGT. This CDR3 region has 14 residues. Trimming removed 5 bases from V and 7 bases from J; junction bases left unmatched: 7. The data were also submitted as part of a second study, on T cells expressing NK-cell markers.

The chain is built from TRBV6-1 and TRBJ2-3, with 9 bases identical to TRBD2. The sample taken for sequencing was CD4+ T cells sorted from blood. This receptor was obtained from a woman between 18 and 29 years old in good health. The CDR3 coding sequence is TGTGCCAGCAGTACCTTAGCGGGAGAAAATACGCAGTATTTT. Encoded protein: CASSTLAGENTQYF.